The TCR beta chain under discussion was sequenced for a study of Ad26.COV2.S vaccination and SARS-CoV-2 variants (dated by TCRdb to the early 2020s). Study-wide context: Vaccine-arm donors came from COV1001, a multicentre, randomized, double-blind, placebo-controlled phase I-IIa trial of Ad26.COV2.S in healthy adults. Ad26.COV2.S was administered intramuscularly at a dose of 5x10^10 or 1x10^11 viral particles, either as one shot or as two shots given 56 days apart. TCRbeta repertoire sequencing was used to assess the specificity and breadth of SARS-CoV-2-reactive T cell receptors after Ad26.COV2.S vaccination. The TCR-sequenced set comprised about 32 samples: about 19 Ad26.COV2.S vaccine recipients, 5 placebo recipients and 8 SARS-CoV-2 convalescent individuals. Participants in the trial were split at random into five groups of five each, receiving low-dose or high-dose Ad26.COV2.S once or twice, or else placebo on both occasions. Throughout the experiments and outcome assessment, investigators stayed blinded to trial group allocation.

The treatment or condition label for this specimen denotes: some 19 received Ad26.COV2.S at low or high dose, single or two shots; about 5 received placebo; per-sample allocation not given. For vaccine and placebo recipients, repertoires were sequenced using samples collected on day 63 after the first injection. Cohort 1b enrolled about 25 adults aged 18-55 years at a single site in Boston, USA, between 29 July and 7 August 2020. Ad26.COV2.S was a replication-incompetent adenovirus type 26 vector expressing a prefusion-stabilized SARS-CoV-2 spike protein from the original Wuhan strain. The immunoSEQ Assay was the method used to sequence TCRbeta CDR3 regions. After extraction, genomic DNA underwent amplification by bias-controlled multiplex PCR, followed by high-throughput sequencing. In the original analysis: To quantify the absolute abundance of every unique TCRbeta CDR3 region, sequences were collapsed and filtered. T cell fraction was estimated by normalization of TCRbeta template counts to usable DNA, with usable DNA being measured through amplification of reference genes present in all nucleated cells. Repertoire TCRs were annotated as SARS-CoV-2-specific by exact matching of V gene, CDR3 amino acid sequence and J gene to a known reactive TCR set. The reference SARS-CoV-2 TCR set came from MIRA and was filtered for enrichment in COVID-19-positive ImmuneCODE repertoires, removing public or cross-reactive TCRs. Based on the MIRA antigens, annotated TCRs were further analysed at the level of specific ORF or position within ORF. Depth was the summed frequency of annotated unique rearrangements, while breadth was defined as annotated unique rearrangements over total unique productive rearrangements. TCR breadth was compared between groups using two-sided Wilcoxon rank-sum tests. TCRdb took over this immuneACCESS table, retaining in-frame rearrangements with V and J assigned. Such tables are incomplete; in checked studies, under half of the missing clones stem from an unresolved V gene, and the remainder is unexplained. V and J calls and clone size come straight from that table; D and trimming were deduced from the DNA. The sample contains some 290,000 clones, around four fifths of them found a single time. 2% to 2.5% of the sample is taken by the ten largest.

The germline V gene (reference sequence) provides CDR1 SEHNR and CDR2 FQNEAQ. The CDR3 covers 14 residues, taking in both the cysteine and the phenylalanine. The sequence is cut down to CDR3 DNA, 42 bases in frame from base 1. A distance of 8 bases separates the germline ends of V and J, which lose 3 bases and 2 bases respectively. Worth noting for this clone: The antigen it recognizes is unknown. No much larger clone exists at a distance of one base, and base qualities are not known.

Paper-wide results and their limitations: It was noted by the authors that total T cell responses may have been underestimated by the TCR breadth and depth analyses. The study lacked the statistical power to compare responses across vaccine doses or regimens. Substantial breadth of spike-specific CD8+ and CD4+ T cell responses was reported after vaccination. Non-spike TCR breadth was comparable between vaccine and placebo recipients, consistent with the vaccine containing only spike. Compared with placebo recipients, Ad26.COV2.S recipients showed higher spike-specific TCR breadth (P = 0.0014).

In this chain, TRBV7-9 is recombined with TRBJ1-3; a tentative D call is TRBD1 (5 bases match). The source is a person between 18 and 59 years old who received the Ad26.COV2.S COVID-19 vaccine or a placebo. Material: peripheral blood, obtained in a trial of Ad26.COV2.S vaccine versus placebo. The sequenced DNA is TGTGCCAGCAGCTTTTTGACAGCTGGAAACACCATATATTTT. This codes for CASSFLTAGNTIYF. The variable domain in full, with residues beyond the CDR3 obtained from the reference TRBV7-9 and TRBJ1-3 genes, is DTGVSQNPRHKITKRGQNVTFRCDPISEHNRLYWYRQTLGQGPEFLTYFQNEAQLEKSRLLSDRFSAERPKGSFSTLEIQRTEQGDSAMYLCASSFLTAGNTIYFGEGSWLTVV.